This T cell receptor (beta chain) was identified in a study of technical replicates of blood from a few donors. With 5 bases removed from V and 2 bases from J, the gap between germline ends came to 9 bases. The CDR3 extends over 13 amino acids. Germline assignment: CDR1 SGHTA and CDR2 FQGTGA. Method: immunoSEQ multiplex PCR; TCRdb's copy keeps in-frame clones and lacks some. The sample records about 79,000 clones, 91% being singletons. This clone was counted between two and nine times. Sequenced input: T cells isolated from PBMCs. This clonotype was sampled from a human donor in good health. Some clones in this sample may be carry-over from other donors' samples. V and J are TRBV7-3 and TRBJ1-1; D call uncertain. CDR3 DNA: TGTGCCAGCAGCCGGGGTCTTAACACTGAAGCTTTCTTT. Translating it yields CASSRGLNTEAFF.